The 5 T cell receptor beta chains listed next were all sequenced from one sample in a study of T cell repertoires in cytomegalovirus infection. TCRdb used MiXCR to reprocess the reads, holding one entry per CDR3 protein. Altogether 150,000 to 200,000 distinct CDR3 sequences are present, approximately 30% being singletons, with the ten largest covering approximately 30%. The source material was PBMCs. The receptors come from a human donor in good health (CMV status not recorded). Some clones in this sample may be carry-over from other donors' samples.

The rearrangement joins TRBV20-1 to TRBJ2-7; D assignment may be TRBD1 or TRBD2 (5 bases each). The CDR3 contains 13 residues. Per the germline V gene, CDR1 is DFQATT and CDR2 is SNEGSKA (reference sequence). V was clipped by 1 base and J by 6 bases, with 13 bases between them. CDR3 amino acids: CSARGVAGSEQYF. The CDR3 bases are TGCAGTGCTAGAGGCGTGGCAGGGAGCGAGCAGTACTTC.

The gene calls are TRBV7-9 and TRBJ1-4; D is unresolved. CDR1 is SEHNR, CDR2 FQNEAQ, per germline (reference sequence). V lost 5 bases and J 9 bases, leaving 7 bases between the germline ends. CDR3 length: 11 amino acids. This CDR3 is CASSPGKKLFF. As DNA, the CDR3 is TGTGCCAGCAGCCCCGGGAAAAAACTGTTTTTT.

The rearrangement joins TRBV20-1 to TRBJ1-1; 8 bases map to TRBD1. Germline loops: CDR1 DFQATT, CDR2 SNEGSKA (reference sequence). V lost 6 bases, J lost 1 base, and 7 bases stayed unmatched. The CDR3 runs to 14 residues. CDR3 nucleotide sequence: TGCAGTGCCGGCCCCGGACAGGGGAACACTGAAGCTTTCTTT. Translated: CSAGPGQGNTEAFF.

The rearrangement joins TRBV7-8 to TRBJ1-4; D remains unclear. The V and J ends lost 5 bases and 3 bases respectively, with 13 bases between them. Germline V gene lookup returns CDR1 SGHVS and CDR2 FQNEAQ. The CDR3 spans 15 residues. The CDR3 DNA reads as TGTGCCAGCAGCCGCAGTGGAGCCTCTAATGAAAAACTGTTTTTT. It translates to CASSRSGASNEKLFF.

This clonotype appeared a few times. The gene calls are TRBV7-9 and TRBJ1-1; D is unclear. The germline V and J ends were trimmed by 5 bases and 5 bases, with 9 bases remaining between them. The length of the CDR3 is 12 residues. The V gene's germline CDR1 is SEHNR and CDR2 FQNEAQ (reference sequence). CDR3 protein: CASSLEWTEAFF. The CDR3 coding sequence is TGTGCCAGCAGCCTTGAATGGACTGAAGCTTTCTTT.